This TCR beta chain was retrieved from a study of shared clonotypes between healthy human individuals. Study details: The plates for each donor numbered three CD4 naive, three CD4 memory, two CD8 naive and one CD8 memory.

V lost 0 bases and J lost 5; bases outside the gene matches: 3. This CDR3 region has 16 residues. Germline V gene sequence: CDR1 KGHSH, CDR2 LQKENI. Profiled with immunoSEQ multiplex PCR; TCRdb holds only in-frame clones, not every one. The repertoire has around 510,000 clones, approximately 94% of them found once; the top ten carry under 0.065%. Donors comprised healthy HIV-negative adults lacking recent acute infections or vaccinations. Within Nashville, Tennessee resided all donors, each a Caucasian adult. The V and J genes are TRBV18 and TRBJ2-1, with 11 bases fitting TRBD2. The sequence came from a young woman in good health. Specimen: naive CD4+ T cells sorted from blood. Subset of the sample: CD45RA+ positively selected. The CDR3 DNA is TGTGCCAGCTCACCACCGGGACTAGCGGCCAACAATGAGCAGTTCTTC. This gives the protein CASSPPGLAANNEQFF.